This passage covers 5 T cell receptor beta chains from one sample sequenced in a study of T cell responses to AZD1222 COVID-19 vaccine. The data were produced by immunoSEQ multiplex PCR, yet TCRdb's version contains in-frame clones alone and is incomplete. The table has 150,000 or so clones, around 90% seen once. Here the sequenced sample was peripheral blood, taken 28 days after the second AZD1222 dose. Receptors were obtained from an adult who received the AZD1222 COVID-19 vaccine.

CDR3 protein: CASSLSALGGGNTIYF. CDR3 DNA: TGTGCCAGCAGCTTGAGCGCTCTGGGCGGTGGAAACACCATATATTTT. V usage is TRBV11-2 and J usage is TRBJ1-3; D remains ambiguous. The length of the CDR3 is 16 residues. V gave up 3 bases and J gave up 3 bases, with 15 bases separating them. Germline V gene data show CDR1 as SGHAT and CDR2 as FQNNGV.

V usage is TRBV3-1 (or the pseudogene TRBV3-2) and J usage is TRBJ1-1, with D hard to call. The V and J ends lost 0 bases and 5 bases respectively, with 10 bases between them. CDR3 length: 14 residues. The germline V gene encodes CDR1 LGHDT and CDR2 YNNKEL (reference sequence). CDR3: CASSQEGVGTEAFF. The DNA for the CDR3 is TGTGCCAGCAGCCAAGAGGGAGTGGGGACTGAAGCTTTCTTT.

This clone came up once. The J gene is TRBJ1-2, the V gene TRBV19, with a weak D call TRBD1 (5 bases). V was trimmed by 4 bases and J by 3 bases, leaving 9 bases between them. Germline assignment: CDR1 LNHDA and CDR2 SQIVND (reference sequence). The CDR3 is made up of 13 amino acids. CDR3 amino acids: CASSTTGDYGYTF. The CDR3 nucleotides read TGTGCCAGTAGTACAACGGGGGACTATGGCTACACCTTC.

The CDR3 reads CASSSGQSNYGYTF. The CDR3 DNA is TGTGCCAGCAGTTCGGGACAGTCTAACTATGGCTACACCTTC. This sequence joins TRBV28 and TRBJ1-2; 7 bases are shared with TRBD1. This CDR3 is built from 14 residues. V trimming: 4 bases; J trimming: 0 bases; junction bases outside the gene matches: 2. Germline lookup yields CDR1 MDHEN and CDR2 SYDVKM.

The rearrangement uses TRBV30 and TRBJ2-1; D is possibly TRBD2 (6 bases). The length of the CDR3 is 17 residues. Per the germline V gene, CDR1 is GTSNPN and CDR2 is SVGIG (reference sequence). The V gene lost 1 base and the J gene lost 0 bases, with 16 bases spanning the gap. The CDR3: CAWSGGERTVSYNEQFF. The CDR3 nucleotides read TGTGCCTGGAGTGGCGGGGAGAGGACGGTCTCCTACAATGAGCAGTTCTTC.